Listed below are T cell receptor beta chains from one sample, sequenced in a study of T-cell reconstitution after alpha-beta-depleted transplantation in children. TCRdb passed the PCR reads through MiXCR, listing each CDR3 protein once. This table has about 70,000 distinct CDR3 sequences, 9.5% to 13% appearing once. Sequences were derived from PBMCs, sampled before TCRalphabeta/CD19-depleted stem cell transplant. Receptors were obtained from a boy under 18 with acute myeloid leukemia, due to receive a stem cell transplant. The CDR3 runs from the conserved cysteine through the conserved F or W. Fields, in order: D gene, clone size, J gene, V gene, CDR3 DNA, CDR3 protein. A D gene is named only where the DNA matches it firmly. For some rows the clone size is stated as once, few or many, or as a class when expanded; others skip it.

.	many	TRBJ1-5	TRBV12-3/TRBV12-4	TGTGCCAGCAGTCCCCGGCAACAGCCCCAGCATTTT	CASSPRQQPQHF
.	many	TRBJ1-1	TRBV7-3	TGTGCCAGCAGCCCTCCCCGGCTGACCCTGAACACTGAAGCTTTCTTT	CASSPPRLTLNTEAFF
.	many	TRBJ1-6	TRBV13	TGTGCCAGCAGCTCCGTACAGGGACTTGAGAATTCACCCCTCCACTTT	CASSSVQGLENSPLHF
.	many	TRBJ1-5	TRBV12-3/TRBV12-4	TGTGCCAGCAGTTTGGAGGGTTTTAACAATCAGCCCCAGCATTTT	CASSLEGFNNQPQHF
.	many	TRBJ1-1	TRBV27	TGTGCCAGCAGTTCACAGGGCCCAGCTTTCTTT	CASSSQGPAFF
TRBD2	many	TRBJ2-7	TRBV20-1	TGCAGTGCCCGGGACGGAAGGACTAGCTGGGCCACCGAGCAGTACTTC	CSARDGRTSWATEQYF
.	many	TRBJ2-3	TRBV7-2	TGTGCCAGCAGCTTTCAGGGCTCAGATACGCAGTATTTT	CASSFQGSDTQYF
TRBD1	many	TRBJ1-6	TRBV20-1	TGCAGTGCTGCGAGCCCCCAGGGGGATAATTCACCCCTCCACTTT	CSAASPQGDNSPLHF
TRBD1	many	TRBJ2-3	TRBV6-6	TGTGCCAGCCGACAGGGGGCCTGGACAGATACGCAGTATTTT	CASRQGAWTDTQYF
TRBD2	many	TRBJ2-3	TRBV20-1	TGCAGTGCATTAGGTCTTAGCGGGGCTCCTAGCACAGATACGCAGTATTTT	CSALGLSGAPSTDTQYF
.	.	TRBJ2-2	TRBV12-3/TRBV12-4	TGTGCCAGCAGTTTACAACTAGTGAACACCGGGGAGCTGTTTTTT	CASSLQLVNTGELFF
.	many	TRBJ1-1	TRBV7-9	TGTGCCAGCAGCTTAGCGCGCGGTTTAGGGCCTGAAGCTTTCTTT	CASSLARGLGPEAFF
TRBD2	many	TRBJ2-1	TRBV27	TGTGCCAGCAGTTTAAGACTAGCGGGAGGGCGGAATGAGCAGTTCTTC	CASSLRLAGGRNEQFF
.	.	TRBJ2-1	TRBV5-4	TGTGCCAGCACCACGAAGGATGTAGGGGCGGATGAGCAGTTCTTC	CASTTKDVGADEQFF
.	few	TRBJ2-1	TRBV15	TGTGCCACCAGACGACCTGACCTAGTGGGCGGGGAGCAGTTCTTC	CATRRPDLVGGEQFF
TRBD1	many	TRBJ2-2	TRBV5-4	TGTGCCAGCAGCTTGGGAGGGACAGGAAACACCGGGGAGCTGTTTTTT	CASSLGGTGNTGELFF
.	few	TRBJ2-7	TRBV20-1	TGCAGTGCTAGGGACTCCTCGTACGAGCAGTACTTC	CSARDSSYEQYF
.	many	TRBJ2-7	TRBV20-1	TGCAGTGCTAGAGGAGGGCCGGGCTCCTACGAGCAGTACTTC	CSARGGPGSYEQYF
.	many	TRBJ2-3	TRBV27	TGTGCCAGCAGAACCTCAGATACGCAGTATTTT	CASRTSDTQYF
.	many	TRBJ2-7	TRBV7-8	TGTGCCAGCAGCTTAGCGCCAGGGTTAGGTTCCTACGAGCAGTACTTC	CASSLAPGLGSYEQYF
.	many	TRBJ1-1	TRBV7-6	TGTGCCAGCAGCTCGTCCGGGGGAGGACGAGCTTTCTTT	CASSSSGGGRAFF
.	medium-sized	TRBJ2-2	TRBV27	TGTGCCAGCAGTCCCTACAGGAACACCGGGGAGCTGTTTTTT	CASSPYRNTGELFF
.	many	TRBJ2-3	TRBV29-1	TGCAGCGTTGGGCCCAGGGCAGGACCTAGCACAGATACGCAGTATTTT	CSVGPRAGPSTDTQYF
TRBD2	many	TRBJ2-1	TRBV24-1	TGTGCCACTAAGGGACTAGCGGGCGGCAATGAGCAGTTCTTC	CATKGLAGGNEQFF
.	.	TRBJ2-7	TRBV4-3	TGCGCCAGCAGCCAAGTCTACGGGGCCTACGAGCAGTACTTC	CASSQVYGAYEQYF
.	.	TRBJ2-5	TRBV7-2	TGTGCCAGCAGCTTAGATCAGGGGCTGCAAGAGACCCAGTACTTC	CASSLDQGLQETQYF